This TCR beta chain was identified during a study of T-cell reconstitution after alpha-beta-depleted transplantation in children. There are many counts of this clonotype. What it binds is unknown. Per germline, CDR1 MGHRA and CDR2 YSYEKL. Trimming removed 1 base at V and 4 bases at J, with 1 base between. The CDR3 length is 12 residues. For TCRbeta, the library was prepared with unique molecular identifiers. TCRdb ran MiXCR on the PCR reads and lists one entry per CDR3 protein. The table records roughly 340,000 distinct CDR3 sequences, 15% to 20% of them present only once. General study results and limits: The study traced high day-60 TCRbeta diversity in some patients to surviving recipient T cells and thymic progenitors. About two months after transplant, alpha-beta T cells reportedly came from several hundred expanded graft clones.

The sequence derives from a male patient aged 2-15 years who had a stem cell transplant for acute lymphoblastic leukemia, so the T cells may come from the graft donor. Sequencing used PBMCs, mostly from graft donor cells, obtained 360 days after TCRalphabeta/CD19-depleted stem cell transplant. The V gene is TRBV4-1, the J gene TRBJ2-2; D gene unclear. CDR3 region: CASSQVTGELFF. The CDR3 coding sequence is TGCGCCAGCAGCCAAGTCACCGGGGAGCTGTTTTTT.